Listed below are T cell receptor beta chains from one sample, sequenced in a study of blood T cell repertoires in COVID-19. Sequencing used immunoSEQ multiplex PCR; TCRdb keeps in-frame clones, though not all of them. The repertoire has about 52,000 clones, more than 75% of them found once; the top ten carry 20% to 25%. Sequencing was carried out using peripheral blood. The receptors originated from a woman older than 75 with acute or convalescent COVID-19. CDR3s include the opening cysteine and the closing phenylalanine or tryptophan. A D gene is named only where the DNA matches it firmly. Expanded clones get a size class; other rows say once, few or many, or leave the size out.

clone_size	v_call	d_call	j_call	cdr3_aa	cdr3_nt
.	TRBV10-3	.	TRBJ1-5	CAISESLGSGNQPQHF	TGTGCCATCAGTGAGTCGCTAGGGTCGGGGAATCAGCCCCAGCATTTT
.	TRBV5-1	TRBD2	TRBJ2-7	CASRDGLAGTYEQYF	TGCGCCAGCAGGGATGGACTAGCGGGGACCTACGAGCAGTACTTC
.	TRBV4-2	.	TRBJ1-4	CASSPRLLNEKLFF	TGTGCCAGCAGCCCGCGGTTGCTTAATGAAAAACTGTTTTTT
.	TRBV2	TRBD1	TRBJ1-4	CASSALRTGREKLFF	TGTGCCAGCAGTGCTCTCCGGACAGGGAGGGAAAAACTGTTTTTT
.	TRBV9	.	TRBJ1-5	CASSADHSGQPQHF	TGTGCCAGCAGCGCAGACCACTCGGGTCAGCCCCAGCATTTT
.	TRBV30	.	TRBJ1-1	CAWSTGVRNTEAFF	TGTGCCTGGAGTACGGGAGTACGTAACACTGAAGCTTTCTTT
.	TRBV7-9	.	TRBJ2-3	CASSFETGPASTQYF	TGTGCCAGCAGCTTTGAGACAGGACCGGCTAGTACGCAGTATTTT
.	TRBV5-6	TRBD1	TRBJ1-2	CASSFGTGESGYTF	TGTGCCAGCAGCTTTGGGACAGGCGAGTCTGGCTACACCTTC
.	TRBV5-1	.	TRBJ2-7	CASSLGWVEGEQYF	TGCGCCAGCAGCTTGGGTTGGGTAGAGGGCGAGCAGTACTTC
.	TRBV19	.	TRBJ2-1	CASSKFERSSYNEQFF	TGTGCCAGTAGTAAGTTCGAGCGGAGCTCCTACAATGAGCAGTTCTTC
.	TRBV4-1	.	TRBJ2-3	CASSQAGQLTDTQYF	TGCGCCAGCAGCCAAGCGGGACAATTGACGGATACGCAGTATTTT
.	TRBV5-1	.	TRBJ2-2	CASSSLQGTDTGELFF	TGCGCCAGCAGCTCTCTACAGGGAACGGACACCGGGGAGCTGTTTTTT
.	TRBV6-5	.	TRBJ2-1	CASSYLGYNEQFF	TGTGCCAGCAGTTACCTCGGTTACAATGAGCAGTTCTTC
few	TRBV5-1	.	TRBJ2-2	CASGTIGELFF	TGCGCCAGCGGTACTATCGGGGAGCTGTTTTTT
.	TRBV30	.	TRBJ1-2	CAWSRANLNYGYTF	TGTGCCTGGAGTCGAGCCAACCTGAACTATGGCTACACCTTC
.	TRBV19	TRBD1	TRBJ1-5	CASSTGQGTNQPQHF	TGTGCCAGTAGTACGGGACAGGGGACCAATCAGCCCCAGCATTTT
.	TRBV19	.	TRBJ2-3	CASSILAGMKDTQYF	TGTGCCAGTAGTATTCTGGCGGGGATGAAAGATACGCAGTATTTT
.	TRBV2	.	TRBJ2-4	CASRLYMSEYIQYF	TGTGCCAGCCGGCTATATATGTCGGAGTACATTCAGTACTTC
.	TRBV29-1	TRBD1	TRBJ2-1	CSVEGQGAWNEQFF	TGCAGCGTTGAAGGACAGGGGGCTTGGAATGAGCAGTTCTTC
.	TRBV5-1	.	TRBJ1-5	CASSLGESNQPQHF	TGCGCCAGCAGCTTGGGCGAATCCAATCAGCCCCAGCATTTT
.	TRBV9	.	TRBJ1-1	CASSVGGGYSAEAFF	TGTGCCAGCAGCGTAGGAGGGGGATATAGCGCTGAAGCTTTCTTT
.	TRBV10-3	.	TRBJ1-1	CAIRIQMNTEAFF	TGTGCCATCAGGATACAGATGAACACTGAAGCTTTCTTT
.	TRBV7-3	.	TRBJ2-2	CASSLLSTSVSGELFF	TGTGCCAGCTCCCTTCTATCGACTAGTGTTTCCGGGGAGCTGTTTTTT
.	TRBV18	.	TRBJ2-2	CASSPRSTGSAGELFF	TGTGCCAGCTCACCACGGTCAACGGGGTCAGCCGGGGAGCTGTTTTTT
.	TRBV29-1	.	TRBJ1-4	CSVGDTPEKLFF	TGCAGCGTTGGGGACACCCCTGAAAAACTGTTTTTT
once	TRBV9	.	TRBJ1-6	CASSPQLRVHNSPLHF	TGTGCCAGCAGCCCTCAACTCCGGGTCCATAATTCACCCCTCCACTTT
.	TRBV2	.	TRBJ2-1	CATASYGEQFF	TGTGCCACTGCCTCCTATGGTGAGCAGTTCTTC
.	TRBV2	TRBD2	TRBJ2-1	CASSRQLRASGINEQFF	TGTGCCAGCAGTCGACAATTGAGGGCTAGCGGGATCAATGAGCAGTTCTTC
.	TRBV28	.	TRBJ1-4	CASTLSLSRQEKLFF	TGTGCCAGCACCCTATCTCTTTCGCGTCAAGAAAAACTGTTTTTT
.	TRBV3-1/TRBV3-2	.	TRBJ2-5	CASSYQGLLWETQYF	TGTGCCAGCAGTTACCAGGGGCTCTTATGGGAGACCCAGTACTTC
.	TRBV27	.	TRBJ2-5	CASSFGGGFETQYF	TGTGCCAGCAGTTTCGGCGGAGGGTTTGAGACCCAGTACTTC
.	TRBV28	TRBD2	TRBJ2-7	CASSLLLSGGVSYEQYF	TGTGCCAGCAGTTTACTACTTAGCGGGGGGGTGTCCTACGAGCAGTACTTC
.	TRBV7-9	TRBD1	TRBJ1-2	CASSLAGTGGWGYGYTF	TGTGCCAGCAGCTTAGCGGGTACAGGGGGCTGGGGCTATGGCTACACCTTC
.	TRBV3-1/TRBV3-2	.	TRBJ2-1	CASSLRGFSYNEQFF	TGTGCCAGCAGCCTAAGAGGATTCTCCTACAATGAGCAGTTCTTC
.	TRBV2	.	TRBJ2-2	CASSESFTGELFF	TGTGCCAGCAGTGAATCTTTTACCGGGGAGCTGTTTTTT
.	TRBV7-9	.	TRBJ1-6	CASSLEGGSPLHF	TGTGCCAGCAGCTTAGAGGGGGGGTCACCCCTCCACTTT
.	TRBV18	TRBD2	TRBJ2-7	CASSSPTSGVIYEQYF	TGTGCCAGCTCATCCCCGACTAGCGGGGTGATCTACGAGCAGTACTTC
.	TRBV11-3	.	TRBJ2-1	CASSSWSETRAYNEQFF	TGTGCCAGCAGCTCGTGGTCGGAGACCCGGGCCTACAATGAGCAGTTCTTC
.	TRBV5-4	TRBD2	TRBJ2-3	CASSFPTSGGHLADTQYF	TGTGCCAGCAGCTTTCCAACTAGCGGGGGGCACTTGGCAGATACGCAGTATTTT
.	TRBV5-1	TRBD1	TRBJ2-2	CASSTGQAGTGELFF	TGCGCCAGCAGCACCGGACAGGCAGGCACCGGGGAGCTGTTTTTT
.	TRBV5-1	.	TRBJ2-3	CASSRGAGETDTQYF	TGCGCCAGCAGCCGGGGGGCGGGAGAAACAGATACGCAGTATTTT
.	TRBV6-5	.	TRBJ1-1	CASRWEEVGTEAFF	TGTGCCAGCAGGTGGGAGGAAGTAGGCACTGAAGCTTTCTTT
.	TRBV7-8	.	TRBJ1-4	CASSLAGVGGGKLFF	TGTGCCAGCAGCTTAGCAGGGGTAGGGGGTGGGAAACTGTTTTTT
few	TRBV28	TRBD1	TRBJ1-2	CASSFATGQGFGYTF	TGTGCCAGCAGTTTTGCCACGGGACAGGGGTTTGGCTACACCTTC
.	TRBV5-1	TRBD1	TRBJ2-1	CASSTNRQGPYNEQFF	TGCGCCAGCAGCACTAACCGACAGGGACCCTACAATGAGCAGTTCTTC
.	TRBV6-1	.	TRBJ1-5	CASSEALRTVTSNQPQHF	TGTGCCAGCAGTGAAGCGCTTAGGACAGTGACTAGCAATCAGCCCCAGCATTTT
.	TRBV7-7	.	TRBJ1-1	CASSLIEGAEAFF	TGTGCTAGCAGCTTAATTGAGGGGGCTGAAGCTTTCTTT
.	TRBV9	TRBD1	TRBJ2-2	CASSFRQGIGGELFF	TGTGCCAGCAGCTTCAGACAGGGAATAGGCGGGGAGCTGTTTTTT
.	TRBV9	TRBD1	TRBJ1-6	CASSEETGRFSPLHF	TGTGCCAGCAGCGAGGAGACAGGGCGCTTTTCACCCCTCCACTTT
once	TRBV9	TRBD1	TRBJ2-7	CASSDRPGQANYEQYF	TGTGCCAGCAGCGACCGCCCGGGACAGGCGAACTACGAGCAGTACTTC